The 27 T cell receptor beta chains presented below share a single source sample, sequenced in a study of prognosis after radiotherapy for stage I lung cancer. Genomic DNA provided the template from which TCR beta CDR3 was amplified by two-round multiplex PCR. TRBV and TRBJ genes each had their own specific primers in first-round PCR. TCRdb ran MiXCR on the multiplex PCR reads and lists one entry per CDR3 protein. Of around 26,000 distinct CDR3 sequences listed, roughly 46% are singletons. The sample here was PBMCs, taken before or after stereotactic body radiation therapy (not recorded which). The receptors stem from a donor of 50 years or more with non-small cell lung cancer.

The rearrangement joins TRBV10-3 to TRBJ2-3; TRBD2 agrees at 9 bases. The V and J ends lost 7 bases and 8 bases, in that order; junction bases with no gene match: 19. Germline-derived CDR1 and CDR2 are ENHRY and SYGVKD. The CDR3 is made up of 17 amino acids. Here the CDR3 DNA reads TGTGCCATCATGGATGTTGGAGTAGCGGGAGCTCGTGTTACGCAGTATTTT. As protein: CAIMDVGVAGARVTQYF.

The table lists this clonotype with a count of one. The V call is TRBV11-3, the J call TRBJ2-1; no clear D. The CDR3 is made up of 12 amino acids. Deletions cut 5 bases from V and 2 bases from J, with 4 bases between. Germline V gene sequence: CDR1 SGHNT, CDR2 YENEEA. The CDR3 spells CASSLAYNEQFF. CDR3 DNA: TGTGCCAGCAGCCTAGCCTACAATGAGCAGTTCTTC.

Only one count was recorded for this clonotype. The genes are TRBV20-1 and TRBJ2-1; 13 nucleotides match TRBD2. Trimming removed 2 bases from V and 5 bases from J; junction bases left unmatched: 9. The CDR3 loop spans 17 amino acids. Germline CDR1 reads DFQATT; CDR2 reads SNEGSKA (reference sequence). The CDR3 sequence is CSARLGKLAGGNNEQFF. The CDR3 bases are TGCAGTGCTAGATTGGGCAAACTAGCGGGAGGGAACAATGAGCAGTTCTTC.

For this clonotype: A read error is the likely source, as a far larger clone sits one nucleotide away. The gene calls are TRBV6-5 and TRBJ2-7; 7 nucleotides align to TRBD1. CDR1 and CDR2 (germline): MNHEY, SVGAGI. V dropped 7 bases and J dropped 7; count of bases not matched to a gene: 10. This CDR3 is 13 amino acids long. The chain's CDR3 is CASIKGARGEQYF. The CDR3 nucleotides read TGTGCCAGCATAAAGGGGGCGAGGGGAGAGCAGTACTTC.

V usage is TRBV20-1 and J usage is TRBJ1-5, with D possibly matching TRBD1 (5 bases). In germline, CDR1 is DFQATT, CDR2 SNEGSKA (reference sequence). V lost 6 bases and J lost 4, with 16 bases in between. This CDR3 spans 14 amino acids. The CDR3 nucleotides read TGCAGTGCCTCGACAGTGGTAGGTAATCAGCCCCAGCATTTT. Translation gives CSASTVVGNQPQHF.

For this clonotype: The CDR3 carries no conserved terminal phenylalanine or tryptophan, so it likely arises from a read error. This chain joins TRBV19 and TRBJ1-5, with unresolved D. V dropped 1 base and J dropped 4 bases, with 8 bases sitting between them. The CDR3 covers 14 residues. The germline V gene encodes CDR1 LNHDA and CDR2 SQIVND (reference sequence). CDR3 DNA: TGTGCCAGTAGTATAGGGGCCCGAAATCAGCCCCAGCATCTT. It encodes CASSIGARNQPQHL.

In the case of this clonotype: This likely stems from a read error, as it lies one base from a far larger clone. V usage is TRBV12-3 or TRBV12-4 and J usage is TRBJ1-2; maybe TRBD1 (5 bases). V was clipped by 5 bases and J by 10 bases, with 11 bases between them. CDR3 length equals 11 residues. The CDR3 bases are TGTGCCAGCAGTGGGGGAGGGGACTACACCTTC. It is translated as CASSGGGDYTF.

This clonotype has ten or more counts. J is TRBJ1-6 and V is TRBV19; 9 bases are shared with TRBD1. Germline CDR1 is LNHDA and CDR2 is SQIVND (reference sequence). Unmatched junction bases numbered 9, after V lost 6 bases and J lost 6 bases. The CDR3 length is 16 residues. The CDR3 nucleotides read TGTGCCAGTAGGTTCGGGGGGACAGGGATTAATTCACCCCTCCACTTT. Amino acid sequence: CASRFGGTGINSPLHF.

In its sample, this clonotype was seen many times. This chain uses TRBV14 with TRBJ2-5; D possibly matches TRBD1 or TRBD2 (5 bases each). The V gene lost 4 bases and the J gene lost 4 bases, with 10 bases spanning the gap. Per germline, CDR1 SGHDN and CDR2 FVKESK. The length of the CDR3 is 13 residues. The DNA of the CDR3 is TGTGCCAGCAGCCGTCAGAGGGGAGAGACCCAGTACTTC. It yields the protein CASSRQRGETQYF.

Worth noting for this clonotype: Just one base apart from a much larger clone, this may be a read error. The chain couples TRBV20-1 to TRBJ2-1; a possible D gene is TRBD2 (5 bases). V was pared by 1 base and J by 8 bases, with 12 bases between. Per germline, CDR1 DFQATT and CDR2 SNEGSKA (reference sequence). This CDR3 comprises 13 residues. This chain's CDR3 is CSARGPSWDEQFF. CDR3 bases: TGCAGTGCTAGAGGCCCTAGCTGGGATGAGCAGTTCTTC.

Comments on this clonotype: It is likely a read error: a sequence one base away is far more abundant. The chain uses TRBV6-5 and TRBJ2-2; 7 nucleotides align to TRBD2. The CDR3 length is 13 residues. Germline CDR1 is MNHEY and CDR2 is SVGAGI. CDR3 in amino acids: CSSTGLPTGELFF. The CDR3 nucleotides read TGTTCCAGCACGGGACTACCCACCGGGGAGCTGTTTTTT.

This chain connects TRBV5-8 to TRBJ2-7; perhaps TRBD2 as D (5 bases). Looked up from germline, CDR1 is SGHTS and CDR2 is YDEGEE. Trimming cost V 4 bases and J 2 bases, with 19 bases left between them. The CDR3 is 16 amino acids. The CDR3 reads CASSPRWIASTYEQYF. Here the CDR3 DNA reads TGTGCCAGCAGCCCCCGGTGGATAGCGTCTACCTACGAGCAGTACTTC.

This chain's CDR3 is CARSIRDSMNEQYF. CDR3 nucleotide sequence: TGTGCAAGAAGTATCCGGGACTCGATGAACGAGCAGTACTTC. The chain joins TRBV27 to TRBJ2-7; tentatively, D is TRBD2 (6 bases). Germline V CDR1 and CDR2: MNHEY, SMNVEV (reference sequence). The CDR3 sequence is 14 residues long.

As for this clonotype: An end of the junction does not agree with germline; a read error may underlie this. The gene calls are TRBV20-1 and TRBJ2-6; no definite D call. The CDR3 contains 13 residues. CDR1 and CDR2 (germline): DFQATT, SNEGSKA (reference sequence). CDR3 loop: CSAKGGGSNVLTF. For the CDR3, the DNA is TGCAGTGCTAAGGGTGGTGGGTCCAACGTCCTGACTTTC.

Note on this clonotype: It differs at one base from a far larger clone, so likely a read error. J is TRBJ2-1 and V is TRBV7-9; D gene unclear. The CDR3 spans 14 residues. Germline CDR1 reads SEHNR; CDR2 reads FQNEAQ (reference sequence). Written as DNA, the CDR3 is TGTGCCAGCAGCTTAAGTTTAGAAGTTTTTGAGCAGCTCTTC. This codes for CASSLSLEVFEQLF.

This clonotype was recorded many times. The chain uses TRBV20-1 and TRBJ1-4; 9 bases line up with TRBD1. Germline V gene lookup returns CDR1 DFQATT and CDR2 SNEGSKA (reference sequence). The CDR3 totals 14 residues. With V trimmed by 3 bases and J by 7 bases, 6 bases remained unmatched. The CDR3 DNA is TGCAGTGCTAGGGGACAGGGAGGAACTGAAAAACTGTTTTTT. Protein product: CSARGQGGTEKLFF.

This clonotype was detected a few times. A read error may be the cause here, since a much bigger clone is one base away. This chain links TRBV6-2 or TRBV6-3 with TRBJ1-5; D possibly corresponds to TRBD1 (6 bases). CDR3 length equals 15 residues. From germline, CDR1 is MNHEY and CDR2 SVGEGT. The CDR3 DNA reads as TGTGCCAGCACCCCAACAGGGCGGGGGAATCATCCCCAGCATTTT. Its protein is CASTPTGRGNHPQHF.

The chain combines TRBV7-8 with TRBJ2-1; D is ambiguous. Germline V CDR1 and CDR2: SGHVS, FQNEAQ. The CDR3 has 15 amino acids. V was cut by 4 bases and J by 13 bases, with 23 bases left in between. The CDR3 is CASSSKQWLIGDQFF. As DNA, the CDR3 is TGTGCCAGCAGCTCAAAGCAGTGGCTCATTGGAGATCAGTTCTTC.

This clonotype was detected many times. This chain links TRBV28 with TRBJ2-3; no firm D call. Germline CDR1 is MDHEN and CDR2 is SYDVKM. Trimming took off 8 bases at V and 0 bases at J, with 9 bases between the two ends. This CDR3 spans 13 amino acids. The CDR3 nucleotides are TGTGCCAGCCGGAGAGTGAGCACAGATACGCAGTATTTT. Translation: CASRRVSTDTQYF.

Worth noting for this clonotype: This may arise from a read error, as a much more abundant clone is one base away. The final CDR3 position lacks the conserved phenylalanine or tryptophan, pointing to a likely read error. CDR3: CASSLGRGQGVGETQYS. CDR3 in DNA: TGTGCCAGCAGCTTAGGGAGGGGACAGGGGGTAGGAGAGACCCAGTACTCC. The rearrangement links TRBV11-2 to TRBJ2-5; TRBD1 agrees at 11 bases. Germline V gene lookup returns CDR1 SGHAT and CDR2 FQNNGV. Trimming at V came to 1 base and at J to 4 bases, leaving 8 bases not matched to a gene. There are 17 residues in the CDR3.

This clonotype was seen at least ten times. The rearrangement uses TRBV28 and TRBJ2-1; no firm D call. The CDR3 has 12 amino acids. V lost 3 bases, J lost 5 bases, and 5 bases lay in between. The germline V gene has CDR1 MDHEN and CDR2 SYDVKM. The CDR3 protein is CASSFRNNEQFF. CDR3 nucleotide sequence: TGTGCCAGCAGTTTCAGGAACAATGAGCAGTTCTTC.

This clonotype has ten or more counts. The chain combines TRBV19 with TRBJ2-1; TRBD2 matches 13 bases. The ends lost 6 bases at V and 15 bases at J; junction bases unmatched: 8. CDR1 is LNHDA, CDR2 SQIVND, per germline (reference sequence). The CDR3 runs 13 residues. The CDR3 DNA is TGTGCCAGTAGCACCGGGACTAGCGGGACCTCGTTCTTC. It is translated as CASSTGTSGTSFF. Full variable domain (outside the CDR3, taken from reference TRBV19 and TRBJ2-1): DGGITQSPKYLFRKEGQNVTLSCEQNLNHDAMYWYRQDPGQGLRLIYYSQIVNDFQKGDIAEGYSVSREKKESFPLTVTSAQKNPTAFYLCASSTGTSGTSFFGPGTRLTVL.

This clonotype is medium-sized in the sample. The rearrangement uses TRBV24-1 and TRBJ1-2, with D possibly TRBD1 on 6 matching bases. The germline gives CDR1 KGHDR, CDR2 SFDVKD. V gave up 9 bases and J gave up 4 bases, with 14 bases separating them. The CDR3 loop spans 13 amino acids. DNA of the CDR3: TGTGCCACCCAAGGGAACAGGGTCTATGGCTACACCTTC. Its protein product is CATQGNRVYGYTF.

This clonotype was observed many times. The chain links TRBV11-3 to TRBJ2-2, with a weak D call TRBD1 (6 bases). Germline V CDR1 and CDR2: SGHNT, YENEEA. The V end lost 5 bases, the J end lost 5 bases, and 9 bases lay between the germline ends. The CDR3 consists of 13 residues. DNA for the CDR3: TGTGCCAGCAGCCACAGGGAGACCGGGGAGCTGTTTTTT. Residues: CASSHRETGELFF.

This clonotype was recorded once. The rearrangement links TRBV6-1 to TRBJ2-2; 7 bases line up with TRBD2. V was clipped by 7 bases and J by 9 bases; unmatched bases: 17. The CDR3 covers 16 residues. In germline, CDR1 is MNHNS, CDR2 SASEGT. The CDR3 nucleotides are TGTGCCAGCAATAGGGGACTAAGGGGTAGGACCTGGGAGCTGTTTTTT. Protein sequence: CASNRGLRGRTWELFF.

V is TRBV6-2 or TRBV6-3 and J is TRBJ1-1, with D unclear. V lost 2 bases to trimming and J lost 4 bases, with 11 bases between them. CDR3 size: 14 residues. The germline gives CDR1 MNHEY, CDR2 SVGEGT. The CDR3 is CASSYRVSGTEAFF. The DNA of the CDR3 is TGTGCCAGCAGTTACAGGGTGAGTGGCACTGAAGCTTTCTTT.

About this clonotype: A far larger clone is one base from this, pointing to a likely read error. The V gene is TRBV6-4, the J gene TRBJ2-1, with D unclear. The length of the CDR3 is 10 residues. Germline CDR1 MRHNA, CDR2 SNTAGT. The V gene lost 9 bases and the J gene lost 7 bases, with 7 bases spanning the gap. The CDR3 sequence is CARSKNEQFF. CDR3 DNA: TGTGCCAGAAGTAAAAATGAGCAGTTCTTC.